Following are 7 T cell receptor beta chains from one sample sequenced in a study of T cells in women clearing cervical HPV infection. Sequencing was performed with immunoSEQ multiplex PCR; in TCRdb, only in-frame clones are kept and a portion is missing. The sample includes 23,000 or so clones. Sequenced input: blood buffy coat. The source is a woman between 18 and 75 years old with a cervical HPV16 infection that either progressed to CIN3+ or cleared (not recorded which).

In regard to this clone: Coverage ceases 3 residues before the CDR3 finishes, and the germline J gene fills in the end. This chain joins TRBV2 and TRBJ1-1; 7 bases are a match to TRBD1. The CDR3 consists of 14 residues. The J segment lost 0 bases and the V segment lost 6 bases, leaving 4 bases of the junction unmatched. CDR1 and CDR2 (germline): SNHLY, FYNNEI. Partial CDR3 DNA: TGTGCCAGCAGCTTGGGACAGCTGAACACTGAA. Its protein is CASSLGQLNTE. Given in full, the CDR3 is CASSLGQLNTEAFF.

Of note for this clone: The read ends 3 residues before the CDR3 terminus; that terminus is restored from the germline J gene. The rearrangement links TRBV18 to TRBJ2-7; D is possibly TRBD1 (5 bases). V lost 5 bases and J lost 3, with 8 bases in between. The CDR3 covers 12 residues. Germline loops: CDR1 KGHSH, CDR2 LQKENI. CDR3 bases read: TGTGCCAGCTCAACCGGACACTACGAG. Translation gives CASSTGHYE. The full CDR3 sequence reads CASSTGHYEQYF. The full variable domain, rest sourced from reference TRBV18 and TRBJ2-7, is NAGVMQNPRHLVRRRGQEARLRCSPMKGHSHVYWYRQLPEEGLKFMVYLQKENIIDESGMPKERFSAEFPKEGPSILRIQQVVRGDSAAYFCASSTGHYEQYFGPGTRLTVT.

Concerning this clone itself: Sequencing ends 3 residues short of the CDR3 end; the germline J gene provides the rest. The chain joins TRBV7-2 to TRBJ2-3; D ambiguous. Per the germline V gene, CDR1 is SGHTA and CDR2 is FQGNSA. The CDR3 runs 14 residues. CDR3: CASSPRQVNQPQYF. The CDR3 DNA, read in part, is TGTGCCAGCAGCCCCCGACAAGTCAATCAGCCG.

Details on this clone: The read halts 3 residues ahead of the CDR3 end, with the missing end drawn from the germline J gene. The J gene is TRBJ2-7, the V gene TRBV20-1; 7 nucleotides match TRBD1. CDR1 and CDR2 (germline): DFQATT, SNEGSKA (reference sequence). The CDR3 totals 14 residues. Losses at the gene ends were 1 base for V and 2 bases for J; bases not matched to a gene: 5. The part of the CDR3 DNA that was read is TGCAGTGCTAGAGGCAGCCAGGGGGCCTACGAG. As protein: CSARGSQGAYE. The full-length CDR3 reads as CSARGSQGAYEQYF.

Turning to this clone: The read stops 3 residues short of the end of the CDR3; the missing end is completed from the germline J gene. V and J are TRBV18 and TRBJ2-3, with D possibly matching TRBD1 (7 bases). Germline V gives CDR1 KGHSH, CDR2 LQKENI. There are 16 residues in the CDR3. Between the trimmed V and J ends, which lost 5 bases and 4 bases, there was a span of 19 bases. The CDR3 DNA, read in part, is TGTGCCAGCTCATCCCGCATACAGGGGAGGTCAGATACG. It codes for CASSSRIQGRSDT. The complete CDR3 reads CASSSRIQGRSDTQYF.

For this clone: The missing CDR3 end, 3 residues past where the read stops, is filled in from the germline J gene. This chain links TRBV2 with TRBJ2-3; TRBD1 agrees at 10 bases. This CDR3 contains 15 residues. CDR1 and CDR2 (germline): SNHLY, FYNNEI. CDR3 DNA, as far as it was read: TGTGCCAGCAGTGATGGGGACAGGGGTCGTCAGCCG. Translation: CASSDGDRGRQP. The CDR3 as a whole reads CASSDGDRGRQPQYF.

For this clone: The CDR3 is cut off 3 residues early in the read; its end comes from the germline J gene. The V gene is TRBV30, the J gene TRBJ2-2, with TRBD1 matching 7 bases. The CDR3 spans 15 residues. The germline V gene has CDR1 GTSNPN and CDR2 SVGIG (reference sequence). V lost 8 bases, J lost 1 base, and 10 bases stayed unmatched. The CDR3: CAIKTGAGNTGELFF. The CDR3 DNA, read in part, is TGTGCCATTAAAACAGGGGCCGGGAACACCGGGGAG.